The 21 T cell receptor beta chains in this list originate from one sample, sequenced in a study of radiation and T cells in renal cell carcinoma. Profiling relied on immunoSEQ multiplex PCR, and the TCRdb table lists in-frame clones only, not all of them. The sample lists about 130,000 clones; roughly four fifths were seen once. Time point in this sample: blood 2 weeks post-SBRT. Described treatment: 15 Gy SBRT to primary tumor, nephrectomy 4 weeks later. This material consisted of blood, taken from a patient whose treatment included radiotherapy and nephrectomy. Receptors were obtained from a man aged 50 or older with renal cell carcinoma.

The rearrangement uses TRBV6-6 and TRBJ2-7; the match to TRBD1 covers 12 bases. V lost 6 bases to trimming and J lost 2 bases; unmatched junction nucleotides: 5. CDR1 and CDR2 from the germline V gene are MNHNY and SVGAGI (reference sequence). The CDR3 has 15 residues. DNA of the CDR3: TGTGCCAGCAGCGAAGGGACAGGGGGCCCCTACGAGCAGTACTTC. Translation: CASSEGTGGPYEQYF.

The gene calls are TRBV6-4 and TRBJ1-2, with a weak D call TRBD1 (5 bases). This CDR3 comprises 14 residues. CDR1 is MRHNA, CDR2 SNTAGT, per germline. Trimming left V 0 bases short and J 2 bases short, with 7 bases between. The DNA of the CDR3 is TGTGCCAGCAGTGACTCGAACAGGAACTATGGCTACACCTTC. It translates to CASSDSNRNYGYTF.

The chain couples TRBV4-1 to TRBJ1-1, with 8 bases identical to TRBD1. Looked up from germline, CDR1 is MGHRA and CDR2 is YSYEKL. This CDR3 region has 14 residues. V lost 3 bases, J lost 10 bases, and 10 bases stayed unmatched. The CDR3 region is CASSHDRGQGGAFF. CDR3 DNA sequence: TGCGCCAGCAGCCACGACCGCGGACAGGGTGGAGCTTTCTTT.

The V call is TRBV5-1, the J call TRBJ1-2; D perhaps matches TRBD1 (5 bases). The CDR3 is 12 residues long. Germline V gene data show CDR1 as SGHRS and CDR2 as YFSETQ. With 6 bases removed from V and 7 bases from J, the gap between germline ends came to 13 bases. The CDR3 is CASTSGHLGYTF. DNA of the CDR3: TGCGCCAGCACCTCCGGACACCTTGGCTACACCTTC.

J is TRBJ1-1 and V is TRBV5-4; D is undetermined. The CDR3 loop spans 12 amino acids. Trimming took 3 bases from V and 4 from J, leaving 7 bases between them. Germline lookup yields CDR1 SGHNT and CDR2 YYREEE (reference sequence). The CDR3 region is CASSWGFTEAFF. Here the CDR3 DNA reads TGTGCCAGCAGCTGGGGATTCACTGAAGCTTTCTTT.

This rearrangement joins TRBV27 to TRBJ2-7, with D perhaps being TRBD1 or TRBD2 (5 bases each). The V end lost 1 base, the J end lost 0 bases, and 19 bases lay between the germline ends. The CDR3 totals 18 residues. Germline CDR1 is MNHEY and CDR2 is SMNVEV (reference sequence). CDR3 residues: CASSLLHGDPRSSYEQYF. In nucleotides, the CDR3 is TGTGCCAGCAGTTTATTACACGGGGACCCTAGGAGCTCCTACGAGCAGTACTTC.

This chain links TRBV28 with TRBJ1-1; the match to TRBD1 covers 8 bases. Losses at the gene ends were 4 bases for V and 0 bases for J; bases not matched to a gene: 4. The CDR3 has 15 residues. CDR1 is MDHEN and CDR2 is SYDVKM in the germline V gene. CDR3 coding DNA: TGTGCCAGCAGTTGGGACAGGTCCTTGAACACTGAAGCTTTCTTT. Amino acid sequence: CASSWDRSLNTEAFF. Full variable domain (rest looked up from reference TRBV28 and TRBJ1-1): DVKVTQSSRYLVKRTGEKVFLECVQDMDHENMFWYRQDPGLGLRLIYFSYDVKMKEKGDIPEGYSVSREKKERFSLILESASTNQTSMYLCASSWDRSLNTEAFFGQGTRLTVV.

The V and J genes are TRBV6-6 and TRBJ1-1; tentatively, D is TRBD1 (5 bases). CDR1 is MNHNY and CDR2 is SVGAGI in the germline V gene (reference sequence). V lost 2 bases and J lost 0, with 13 bases in between. The CDR3 has 16 amino acids. DNA of the CDR3: TGTGCCAGCAGTTACCCGACCGGGACGGTGAACACTGAAGCTTTCTTT. Amino acid sequence: CASSYPTGTVNTEAFF.

The genes are TRBV20-1 and TRBJ2-5, with no clear D. V gave up 0 bases and J gave up 5 bases, with 4 bases separating them. The CDR3 is 11 amino acids. The germline gives CDR1 DFQATT, CDR2 SNEGSKA (reference sequence). CDR3 in DNA: TGCAGTGCTAGAGATTGGGAGACCCAGTACTTC. Its translation is CSARDWETQYF.

The DNA for the CDR3 is TGTGCCAGCAGCCCGCTGGGGGGACCGAACTACTACGAGCAGTACTTC. Amino acid sequence: CASSPLGGPNYYEQYF. The chain links TRBV11-2 to TRBJ2-7; TRBD2 is a possible D gene (6 bases). Germline V CDR1 and CDR2: SGHAT, FQNNGV. The germline V and J ends were trimmed by 5 bases and 3 bases, with 20 bases remaining between them. This CDR3 is 16 amino acids long.

The genes are TRBV10-2 and TRBJ2-1; a possible D gene is TRBD2 (6 bases). The CDR3 runs 16 residues. Germline values: CDR1 WSHSY, CDR2 SAAADI. Trimming stripped 0 bases from V and 4 bases from J, with 13 bases between. For the CDR3, the DNA is TGCGCCAGCAGTGAGTCCGTGGCGGGATTTTACAATGAGCAGTTCTTC. Translating it yields CASSESVAGFYNEQFF.

The genes are TRBV19 and TRBJ2-1, with D possibly matching TRBD2 (7 bases). From germline, CDR1 is LNHDA and CDR2 SQIVND (reference sequence). V was cut by 6 bases and J by 2 bases, with 32 bases left in between. There are 21 residues in the CDR3. The CDR3 DNA sequence: TGTGCCAGTAGATCAGACCGAGGGGGGGGAGGGCCGAAGACGGCCTACAATGAGCAGTTCTTC. It specifies CASRSDRGGGGPKTAYNEQFF.

The V and J genes are TRBV9 and TRBJ2-1, with 8 bases that match TRBD1. The junction had 5 bases not matched to a gene; V was cut back by 3 bases and J by 12 bases. CDR1 is SGDLS and CDR2 is YYNGEE in the germline V gene. This CDR3 has 12 amino acids. DNA for the CDR3: TGTGCCAGCAGCGCTCAGGGGGCATTGCAGTTCTTC. Its protein product is CASSAQGALQFF.

This chain uses TRBV9 with TRBJ1-6, with D possibly TRBD1 on 6 matching bases. The CDR3 has 15 residues. CDR1 is SGDLS, CDR2 YYNGEE, per germline. Trimming pared 0 bases from V and 7 bases from J, leaving 11 bases between. CDR3 amino acids: CASSVEGGLNSPLHF. For the CDR3, the DNA is TGTGCCAGCAGCGTAGAGGGGGGGCTGAATTCACCCCTCCACTTT.

This clone was observed a handful of times. This sequence joins TRBV2 and TRBJ2-5, with 9 bases that match TRBD1. V shed 4 bases, J shed 5 bases, and the junction held 2 bases outside the gene matches. CDR1 SNHLY and CDR2 FYNNEI come from the germline V gene. The CDR3 extends over 13 amino acids. CDR3 nucleotide sequence: TGTGCCAGCAGTGGAACAGGGGGCGAGACCCAGTACTTC. This sequence encodes CASSGTGGETQYF.

The V call is TRBV4-2, the J call TRBJ2-5; 8 bases are shared with TRBD2. CDR3 size: 17 residues. The germline V gene has CDR1 LGHNA and CDR2 YNFKEQ. With 2 bases clipped from V and 5 bases from J, the junction kept 13 bases outside the gene matches. In DNA form, the CDR3 reads TGTGCCAGCAGCCAATCTTTTGGTGGACTAGCCTGGGAGACCCAGTACTTC. The encoded protein is CASSQSFGGLAWETQYF.

The CDR3 nucleotides are TGTGCCAGCAGCTGGACAGCCTACGAGCAGTACTTC. This codes for CASSWTAYEQYF. The V call is TRBV7-9, the J call TRBJ2-7; possibly TRBD1 for D (6 bases). Germline assignment: CDR1 SEHNR and CDR2 FQNEAQ (reference sequence). Trimming took 4 bases from V and 2 from J, leaving 6 bases between them. The CDR3 has 12 residues. Full variable domain (remainder filled in from reference TRBV7-9 and TRBJ2-7): DTGVSQNPRHKITKRGQNVTFRCDPISEHNRLYWYRQTLGQGPEFLTYFQNEAQLEKSRLLSDRFSAERPKGSFSTLEIQRTEQGDSAMYLCASSWTAYEQYFGPGTRLTVT.

J is TRBJ2-2 and V is TRBV19; 8 bases match TRBD2. Looked up from germline, CDR1 is LNHDA and CDR2 is SQIVND (reference sequence). Trimming at V came to 1 base and at J to 5 bases, leaving 3 bases not matched to a gene. This CDR3 region has 15 residues. This chain's CDR3 is CASSIAGGMTGELFF. The DNA of the CDR3 is TGTGCCAGTAGTATAGCGGGAGGGATGACCGGGGAGCTGTTTTTT.

The chain is built from TRBV13 and TRBJ1-1; D is undetermined. The V end lost 5 bases, the J end lost 0 bases, and 10 bases lay between the germline ends. CDR1 is PRHDT, CDR2 FYEKMQ, per germline (reference sequence). This CDR3 contains 14 residues. The CDR3 DNA follows: TGTGCCAGCAGCCCGGGCAAGATGAACACTGAAGCTTTCTTT. It codes for CASSPGKMNTEAFF.

With respect to this clone: The junction departs from germline at one end; a sequencing error may be responsible. The rearrangement uses TRBV7-7 and TRBJ2-5; D might be TRBD2 (6 bases). This CDR3 is built from 14 residues. CDR1 and CDR2 (germline): SSHAT, FNYEAQ (reference sequence). The CDR3 region has the DNA TGTGCTAGCAGCTTAGTAAAGGAGGGAGAGACCCAGTACTTC. This sequence encodes CASSLVKEGETQYF.

The rearrangement links TRBV7-6 to TRBJ2-7; no clear D. The CDR3 is made up of 12 amino acids. Trimming left V 5 bases short and J 2 bases short, with 7 bases between. Germline CDR1 and CDR2: SGHVS and FNYEAQ. The CDR3 DNA reads as TGTGCCAGCAGCCCCTCGACCTACGAGCAGTACTTC. Translating gives CASSPSTYEQYF.